This note documents a single T cell receptor beta chain sequence. Its antigen is currently unknown. This sample is part of a study of vaccination and CD4 T cells after COVID-19. Study details: Six males and four females, two Hispanic, made up the convalescents.

Cultured CD4+ T-cell DNA underwent Oncomine TCR Beta short-read sequencing. Genomic DNA was extracted from cultured CD4+ T cells. Via MiXCR, TCRdb re-called the PCR reads, giving one row per CDR3 protein. The sample contains 9,000 to 10,000 distinct CDR3 sequences, 35% to 45% of which appear only once. The germline CDR1 and CDR2 sequences are MNHNS and SASEGT. The CDR3 has 12 amino acids. V lost 8 bases and J 0 bases, leaving 6 bases between the germline ends. Treatment indicated: roughly 11-day PBMC culture with coronavirus spike peptide pools or control peptides (ViraFEST assay). The unexposed donor provided CD4+ T cells, which were taken before the COVID-19 pandemic (2011-2018). Using peptide pools, antigen-specific T cells were expanded in ViraFEST before TCRs were sequenced. The culture of 2 million or so PBMCs per well included 8.5 to 10 IU/ml IL-2 and about 10 ug/ml peptide pools.

This rearrangement joins TRBV6-1 to TRBJ2-3; D not resolved. The TCR was taken from a human donor in good health. Sample: CD4+ T cells from blood, cultured in vitro. For the CDR3, the DNA is TGTGCCAGCCGGGCAAGCACAGATACGCAGTATTTT. Translated, it gives CASRASTDTQYF.